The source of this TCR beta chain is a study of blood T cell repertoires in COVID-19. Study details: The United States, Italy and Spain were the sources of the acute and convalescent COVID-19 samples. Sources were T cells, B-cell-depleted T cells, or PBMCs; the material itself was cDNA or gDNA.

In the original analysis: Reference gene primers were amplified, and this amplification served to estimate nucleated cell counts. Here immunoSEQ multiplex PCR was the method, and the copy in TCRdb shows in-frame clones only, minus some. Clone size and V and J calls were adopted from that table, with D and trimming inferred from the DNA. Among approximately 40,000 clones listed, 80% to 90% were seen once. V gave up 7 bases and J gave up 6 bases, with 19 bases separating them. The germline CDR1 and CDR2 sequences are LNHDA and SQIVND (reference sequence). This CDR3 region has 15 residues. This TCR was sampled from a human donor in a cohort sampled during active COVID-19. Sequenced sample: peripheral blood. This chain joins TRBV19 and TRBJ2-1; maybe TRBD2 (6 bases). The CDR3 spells CASTPQGLPSNEQFF. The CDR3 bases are TGTGCCAGTACCCCGCAGGGACTTCCGAGCAATGAGCAGTTCTTC. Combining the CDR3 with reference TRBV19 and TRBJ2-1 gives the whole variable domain DGGITQSPKYLFRKEGQNVTLSCEQNLNHDAMYWYRQDPGQGLRLIYYSQIVNDFQKGDIAEGYSVSREKKESFPLTVTSAQKNPTAFYLCASTPQGLPSNEQFFGPGTRLTVL.